The text below deals with one TCR beta chain. The data are from a study of control samples from healthy donors and cancer patients. V was clipped by 0 bases and J by 2 bases, with 13 bases between them. Germline V lookup: CDR1 MGHRA, CDR2 YSYEKL. The CDR3 has 16 residues. The assay was immunoSEQ multiplex PCR, and TCRdb's table has in-frame clones only and misses some. The sample contains 150,000 to 200,000 clones, around nine tenths of which appear only once. Sequenced material: blood. The sequence was obtained from a man between 18 and 35 years old in good health. The chain recombines TRBV4-1 with TRBJ1-1, with D unclear. The CDR3 region has the DNA TGCGCCAGCAGCCAAGACCCAACATGGAGAAACACTGAAGCTTTCTTT. Translated, it gives CASSQDPTWRNTEAFF.